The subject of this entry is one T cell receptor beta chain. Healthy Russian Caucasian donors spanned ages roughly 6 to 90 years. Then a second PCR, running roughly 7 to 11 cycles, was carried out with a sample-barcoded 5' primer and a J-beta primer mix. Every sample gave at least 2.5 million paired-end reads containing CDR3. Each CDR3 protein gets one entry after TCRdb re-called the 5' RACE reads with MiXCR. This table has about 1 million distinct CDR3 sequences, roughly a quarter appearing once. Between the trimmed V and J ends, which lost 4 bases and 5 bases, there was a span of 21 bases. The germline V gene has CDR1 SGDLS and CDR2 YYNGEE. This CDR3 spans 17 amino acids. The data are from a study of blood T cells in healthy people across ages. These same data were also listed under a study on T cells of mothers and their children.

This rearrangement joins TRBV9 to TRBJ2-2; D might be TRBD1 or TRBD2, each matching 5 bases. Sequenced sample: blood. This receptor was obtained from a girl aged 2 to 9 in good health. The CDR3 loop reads CASSPKPTADITGELFF. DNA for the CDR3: TGTGCCAGCAGCCCAAAACCGACAGCGGATATAACCGGGGAGCTGTTTTTT. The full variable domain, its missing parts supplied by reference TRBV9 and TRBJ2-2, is DSGVTQTPKHLITATGQRVTLRCSPRSGDLSVYWYQQSLDQGLQFLIQYYNGEERAKGNILERFSAQQFPDLHSELNLSSLELGDSALYFCASSPKPTADITGELFFGEGSRLTVL.